This T cell receptor beta chain came from a study of T cell responses to AZD1222 COVID-19 vaccine. Study-level results: Clonal diversity may have been underestimated, and the donors were mostly white British, with more females than males. A reported finding is that nearly half of spike-specific TCRs target unmutated variant regions. Spike-specific TCR depth and breadth grew after two AZD1222 doses. The span of vaccine-associated CD4 TCRs extended across spike, with dominance at 160-218 and 743-854.

The CDR3 spans 15 residues. Germline lookup yields CDR1 MNHEY and CDR2 SVGAGI. V shed 4 bases and J 4 bases; nucleotides not matched to a gene: 8. The protocol was immunoSEQ multiplex PCR, while the TCRdb copy is restricted to in-frame clones and leaves out a portion. The sample has about 150,000 clones; 90% are singletons. Remarks on this clone: Its antigen is undetermined.

The source material was peripheral blood, sampled 28 days after the second AZD1222 dose. This clonotype originated in an adult who received the AZD1222 COVID-19 vaccine. The genes are TRBV6-5 and TRBJ2-7; 9 bases align to TRBD1. The CDR3 reads CASSSGTGIRYEQYF. Written as DNA, the CDR3 is TGTGCCAGCAGTTCCGGGACAGGGATTAGGTACGAGCAGTACTTC.